Listed below are T cell receptor beta chains from one sample, sequenced in a study of blood T cell repertoires in COVID-19. The data were produced by immunoSEQ multiplex PCR, yet TCRdb's version contains in-frame clones alone and is incomplete. The table records 200,000 to 300,000 clones, 65% to 90% of them present only once. The sample comprised peripheral blood. Receptor source: a woman in her seventies with acute or convalescent COVID-19. Both conserved end residues are trimmed from each CDR3. The order of the fields is V gene, CDR3 protein.

V: TRBV3-1/TRBV3-2
CDR3: ASSQRLLQLYEQY

V: TRBV6-2/TRBV6-3
CDR3: ASSSGTANYGYT

V: TRBV5-1
CDR3: ASSQGTPSTDTQY

V: TRBV6-6
CDR3: ASSYARAGGNEQF

V: TRBV10-3
CDR3: AISGLAGVSTYEQY

V: TRBV18
CDR3: ASSPPLIANYGYT

V: TRBV6-1
CDR3: ASSESLNYGYT

V: TRBV5-1
CDR3: ASSWGDRENYGYT

V: TRBV5-1
CDR3: ASSQGTVNTEAF

V: TRBV6-1
CDR3: ASSEAQREDGRY

V: TRBV19
CDR3: ASSAPGQRLNEKLF

V: TRBV4-1
CDR3: ASSQVQQGPNQPQH

V: TRBV5-8
CDR3: ASSLAGIPLH

V: TRBV24-1
CDR3: ATSNSNYGYT

V: TRBV27
CDR3: ASSYTVQETQY

V: TRBV28
CDR3: ASSGGGQGQPQH

V: TRBV5-6
CDR3: ASSLGRGLTDTQY

V: TRBV5-5
CDR3: ASSFSKATPGELF

V: TRBV5-1
CDR3: ASSVGHSNTEAF

V: TRBV28
CDR3: ASSGSLGQGSYEQY

V: TRBV6-2/TRBV6-3
CDR3: ASSYPGQGYGYT

V: TRBV6-4
CDR3: ASSHDRDTEAF

V: TRBV4-1
CDR3: ASSSWTGANSPLH

V: TRBV27
CDR3: ASSPTFMRQGYNSPLH

V: TRBV18
CDR3: ASSPRTGSFYGYT

V: TRBV18
CDR3: ASSPTGGTSYNEQF

V: TRBV7-6
CDR3: ASSVITSGGAREQY

V: TRBV4-1
CDR3: ASSQGGRGDFHEQY

V: TRBV4-3
CDR3: ASSLDATVTGELF

V: TRBV27
CDR3: ASSWQEGTDTQY

V: TRBV5-1
CDR3: ASSRGVVETGELF

V: TRBV9
CDR3: ASSVRQGPSYEQY

V: TRBV4-3
CDR3: ASSQEPGSHSPLH

V: TRBV3-1/TRBV3-2
CDR3: ASSQREQGALGLAGLSSYEQY

V: TRBV5-5
CDR3: ASSVVGGDNEQF

V: TRBV4-2
CDR3: ASSQGGLRGYEEQY

V: TRBV15
CDR3: ATSRRGTGAF

V: TRBV30
CDR3: AWSVWQGTYTGELF

V: TRBV5-1
CDR3: ASSYFAGEAF

V: TRBV5-1
CDR3: ASSPSRSYTEAF

V: TRBV2
CDR3: ASSDRTGRANEQF

V: TRBV27
CDR3: ASSFGGTTEAF